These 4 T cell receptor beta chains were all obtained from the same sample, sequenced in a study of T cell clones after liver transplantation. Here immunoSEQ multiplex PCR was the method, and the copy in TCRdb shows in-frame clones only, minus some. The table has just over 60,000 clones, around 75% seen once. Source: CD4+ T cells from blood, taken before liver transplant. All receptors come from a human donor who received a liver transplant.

CDR3 bases: TGTGCCAGTAGTATATTACCGGGACAGGGAGCAGATACGCAGTATTTT. Translating gives CASSILPGQGADTQYF. V is TRBV19 and J is TRBJ2-3; 9 nucleotides align to TRBD1. Germline V gene data show CDR1 as LNHDA and CDR2 as SQIVND (reference sequence). Trimming took 2 bases from V and 4 from J; bases not matched to a gene: 7. This CDR3 is built from 16 residues.

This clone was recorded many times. The CDR3 coding sequence is TGTGCCAGCAGCAAAGGGCCAGGGGCGACCTTC. This sequence encodes CASSKGPGATF. The chain couples TRBV21-1 to TRBJ1-2; the D call in the table, TRBD1, was not verified against the DNA. TRBV21-1 is assigned pseudogene status. The CDR3 contains 11 residues.

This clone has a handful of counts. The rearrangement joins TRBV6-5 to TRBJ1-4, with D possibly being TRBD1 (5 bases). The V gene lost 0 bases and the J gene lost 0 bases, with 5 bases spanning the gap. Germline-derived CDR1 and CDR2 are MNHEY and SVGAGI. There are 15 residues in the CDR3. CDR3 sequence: CASSYSGATNEKLFF. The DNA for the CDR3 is TGTGCCAGCAGTTACTCAGGGGCAACTAATGAAAAACTGTTTTTT.

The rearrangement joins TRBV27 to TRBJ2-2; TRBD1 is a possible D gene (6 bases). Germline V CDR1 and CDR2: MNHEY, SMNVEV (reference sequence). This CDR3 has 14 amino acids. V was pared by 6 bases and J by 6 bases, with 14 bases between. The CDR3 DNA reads TGTGCCAGCAGACAATACCAGGGGTCCGGGGAGCTGTTTTTT. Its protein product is CASRQYQGSGELFF.